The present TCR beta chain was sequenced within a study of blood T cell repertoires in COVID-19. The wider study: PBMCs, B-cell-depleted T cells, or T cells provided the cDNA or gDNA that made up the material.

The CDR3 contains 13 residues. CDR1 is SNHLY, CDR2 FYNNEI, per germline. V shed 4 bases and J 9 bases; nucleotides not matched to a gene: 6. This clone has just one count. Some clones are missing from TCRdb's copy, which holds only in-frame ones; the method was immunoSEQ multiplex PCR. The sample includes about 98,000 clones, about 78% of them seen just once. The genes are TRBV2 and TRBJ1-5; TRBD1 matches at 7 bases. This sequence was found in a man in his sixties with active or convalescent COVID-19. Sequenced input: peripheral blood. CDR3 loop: CASSGQGDSPQHF. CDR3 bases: TGTGCCAGCAGTGGTCAGGGGGACTCGCCCCAGCATTTT.